Presented here are 16 T cell receptor beta chains from one specimen sequenced in a study of blood T cell repertoires in COVID-19. Produced via immunoSEQ multiplex PCR; TCRdb's table is partial and in-frame only. This table holds more than 85,000 clones, about 91% found once. Sequenced material: peripheral blood. These receptors were collected from a man aged 45-60 years with COVID-19, enrolled during active disease.

The chain joins TRBV4-2 to TRBJ1-4; D is uncertain. The ends were cut back, 5 bases at V and 6 bases at J, with 10 bases in the middle. The CDR3 totals 13 residues. Germline CDR1 and CDR2: LGHNA and YNFKEQ. CDR3 sequence (DNA): TGTGCCAGCAGCGTCCGAGTATATGAAAAACTGTTTTTT. As protein: CASSVRVYEKLFF.

This sequence joins TRBV3-1 (or the pseudogene TRBV3-2) and TRBJ1-3; unclear D gene. Germline lookup yields CDR1 LGHDT and CDR2 YNNKEL (reference sequence). V was shortened by 8 bases and J by 2 bases, with 13 bases between the two germline ends. The CDR3 sequence is 14 residues long. The CDR3 coding sequence is TGTGCCAGCCGGCCGGGAGCAACTGGAAACACCATATATTTT. Encoded protein: CASRPGATGNTIYF.

The DNA for the CDR3 is TGTGCCACCAGTGATTTTGGACAGGGAAACTATGGCTACACCTTC. It codes for CATSDFGQGNYGYTF. The J gene is TRBJ1-2, the V gene TRBV24-1, with 8 bases that match TRBD1. The CDR3 loop spans 15 amino acids. CDR1 KGHDR and CDR2 SFDVKD come from the germline V gene. Losses at the gene ends were 1 base for V and 2 bases for J; bases not matched to a gene: 2.

In its sample, this clone was seen a few times. The chain recombines TRBV19 with TRBJ1-3; no reliable D call. CDR1 and CDR2 (germline): LNHDA, SQIVND (reference sequence). V was pared by 4 bases and J by 0 bases, with 13 bases between. This CDR3 is built from 16 residues. The chain's CDR3 is CASSTYGRSSGNTIYF. In nucleotides, the CDR3 is TGTGCCAGTAGTACCTACGGCCGGAGCTCTGGAAACACCATATATTTT.

This clone was recorded only once. The chain carries TRBV9 and TRBJ2-7, with TRBD2 identical over 10 bases. The CDR3 length is 15 residues. Trimming at V came to 4 bases and at J to 4 bases, leaving 8 bases not matched to a gene. Germline CDR1 and CDR2: SGDLS and YYNGEE. CDR3 sequence: CASSPRGTSEYEQYF. CDR3 DNA sequence: TGTGCCAGCAGCCCTAGAGGGACTAGCGAATACGAGCAGTACTTC.

The rearrangement links TRBV7-2 to TRBJ1-5; 7 bases fit TRBD1. This CDR3 region has 14 residues. CDR1 is SGHTA, CDR2 FQGNSA, per germline. V shed 2 bases, J shed 7 bases, and the junction held 5 bases outside the gene matches. In DNA, the CDR3 is TGTGCCAGCAGCTTAAGAACAGGGGACCAGCCCCAGCATTTT. Translating it yields CASSLRTGDQPQHF.

V gene TRBV9 combines with J gene TRBJ2-1; 11 bases are shared with TRBD2. Unmatched junction bases numbered 4, after V lost 3 bases and J lost 5 bases. The CDR3 runs 15 residues. Germline V gene lookup returns CDR1 SGDLS and CDR2 YYNGEE. CDR3 region: CASSGGTSGHNEQFF. Written as DNA, the CDR3 is TGTGCCAGCAGCGGAGGGACTAGCGGCCACAATGAGCAGTTCTTC. The entire variable domain, with the rest obtained from reference TRBV9 and TRBJ2-1, is as follows: DSGVTQTPKHLITATGQRVTLRCSPRSGDLSVYWYQQSLDQGLQFLIQYYNGEERAKGNILERFSAQQFPDLHSELNLSSLELGDSALYFCASSGGTSGHNEQFFGPGTRLTVL.

The J gene is TRBJ2-1, the V gene TRBV7-2; no clear D gene. With 0 bases removed from V and 2 bases from J, the gap between germline ends came to 11 bases. There are 16 residues in the CDR3. Per germline, CDR1 SGHTA and CDR2 FQGNSA. The CDR3 region is CASSLASLTTYNEQFF. As DNA, the CDR3 is TGTGCCAGCAGCTTAGCGTCCCTTACTACCTACAATGAGCAGTTCTTC.

The chain has TRBV18 and TRBJ1-5; D ambiguous. Germline V CDR1 and CDR2: KGHSH, LQKENI. This CDR3 has 13 amino acids. V lost 1 base and J lost 9, with 10 bases in between. Written as DNA, the CDR3 is TGTGCCAGCTCACCACAAGACGGGAGGCCCCAGCATTTT. Protein sequence: CASSPQDGRPQHF. Looking up the rest from reference TRBV18 and TRBJ1-5 gives the full variable domain: NAGVMQNPRHLVRRRGQEARLRCSPMKGHSHVYWYRQLPEEGLKFMVYLQKENIIDESGMPKERFSAEFPKEGPSILRIQQVVRGDSAAYFCASSPQDGRPQHFGDGTRLSIL.

The V gene is TRBV5-4, the J gene TRBJ2-1; D possibly corresponds to TRBD2 (5 bases). V lost 4 bases to trimming and J lost 8 bases, with 13 bases between them. Looked up from germline, CDR1 is SGHNT and CDR2 is YYREEE (reference sequence). This CDR3 has 13 residues. In DNA, the CDR3 is TGTGCCAGCAGCCCCGGACTCTTTGATGAGCAGTTCTTC. As protein: CASSPGLFDEQFF.

This rearrangement joins TRBV3-1 (or the pseudogene TRBV3-2) to TRBJ1-2; D possibly corresponds to TRBD1 (6 bases). V gave up 1 base and J gave up 7 bases, with 16 bases separating them. Germline lookup yields CDR1 LGHDT and CDR2 YNNKEL (reference sequence). The CDR3 has 15 residues. CDR3 protein: CASSQAAGAFAGYTF. The CDR3 nucleotides read TGTGCCAGCAGCCAAGCGGCAGGGGCGTTTGCTGGCTACACCTTC.

The genes are TRBV2 and TRBJ1-5; 9 bases match TRBD1. The V segment lost 6 bases and the J segment 2 bases; nucleotides outside the gene matches: 5. The V gene's germline CDR1 is SNHLY and CDR2 FYNNEI. This CDR3 spans 15 amino acids. Here the CDR3 DNA reads TGTGCCAGCAGCGACAGGGGGGGAGGCAATCAGCCCCAGCATTTT. Translating it yields CASSDRGGGNQPQHF.

The rearrangement uses TRBV27 and TRBJ1-2; D is unclear. With 4 bases removed from V and 7 bases from J, the gap between germline ends came to 4 bases. Germline assignment: CDR1 MNHEY and CDR2 SMNVEV (reference sequence). This CDR3 comprises 10 residues. In DNA, the CDR3 is TGTGCCAGCAGTTCGGGTGGCTACACCTTC. This encodes CASSSGGYTF.

This chain connects TRBV18 to TRBJ1-1; tentative D call: TRBD1 (6 bases). Germline CDR1 reads KGHSH; CDR2 reads LQKENI. The CDR3 runs to 15 residues. Trimming stripped 2 bases from V and 1 base from J, with 11 bases between. The CDR3 DNA reads as TGTGCCAGCTCACCATCGGGGGGCGAGAACACTGAAGCTTTCTTT. It specifies CASSPSGGENTEAFF. Together with reference TRBV18 and TRBJ1-1, the CDR3 gives the full variable domain: NAGVMQNPRHLVRRRGQEARLRCSPMKGHSHVYWYRQLPEEGLKFMVYLQKENIIDESGMPKERFSAEFPKEGPSILRIQQVVRGDSAAYFCASSPSGGENTEAFFGQGTRLTVV.

V usage is TRBV7-9 and J usage is TRBJ2-7; 11 bases map to TRBD2. V shed 5 bases and J 7 bases; nucleotides not matched to a gene: 10. Germline V gene lookup returns CDR1 SEHNR and CDR2 FQNEAQ (reference sequence). The CDR3 has 15 residues. The CDR3 spells CASSRTSGGVREQYF. The CDR3 DNA reads as TGTGCCAGCAGCAGAACTAGCGGGGGAGTGAGAGAGCAGTACTTC.

The chain employs TRBV2 and TRBJ1-5, with D possibly TRBD1 on 5 matching bases. The germline V gene has CDR1 SNHLY and CDR2 FYNNEI. The CDR3 is 15 amino acids. Trimming took 8 bases from V and 3 from J, leaving 17 bases between them. CDR3 in amino acids: CASGGDDGANQPQHF. The CDR3 bases are TGTGCCAGCGGAGGGGACGATGGCGCCAATCAGCCCCAGCATTTT.